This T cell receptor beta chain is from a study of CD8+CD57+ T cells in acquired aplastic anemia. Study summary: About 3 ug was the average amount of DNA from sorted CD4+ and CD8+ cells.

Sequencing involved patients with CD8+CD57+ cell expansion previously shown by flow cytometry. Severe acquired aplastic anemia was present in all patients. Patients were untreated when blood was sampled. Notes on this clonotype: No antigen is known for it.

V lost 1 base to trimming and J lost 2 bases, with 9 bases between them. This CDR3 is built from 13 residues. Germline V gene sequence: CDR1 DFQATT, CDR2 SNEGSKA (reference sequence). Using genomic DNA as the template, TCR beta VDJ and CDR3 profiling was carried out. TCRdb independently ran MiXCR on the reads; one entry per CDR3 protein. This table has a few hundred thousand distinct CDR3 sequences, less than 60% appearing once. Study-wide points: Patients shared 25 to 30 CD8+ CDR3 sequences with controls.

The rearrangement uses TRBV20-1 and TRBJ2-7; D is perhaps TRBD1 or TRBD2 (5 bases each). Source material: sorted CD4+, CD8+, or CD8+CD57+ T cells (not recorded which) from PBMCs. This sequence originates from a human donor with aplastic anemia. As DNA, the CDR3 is TGCAGTGCTAGAGGGTTGGGGGCCTACGAGCAGTACTTC. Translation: CSARGLGAYEQYF.